This T cell receptor beta chain originates from a study of blood T cell repertoires in COVID-19. Overall study: Some COVID-19 samples were acute and others convalescent; all came from the United States, Italy and Spain. From T cells, B-cell-depleted T cells, or PBMCs came the material, which was cDNA or gDNA.

V was pared by 1 base and J by 1 base, with 0 bases of the junction left unmatched. Germline values: CDR1 KGHSH, CDR2 LQKENI. The CDR3 has 14 residues. Produced via immunoSEQ multiplex PCR; TCRdb's table is partial and in-frame only. Here the sample spans some 72,000 clones, less than 90% being singletons. Sequencing input: peripheral blood. The chain is built from TRBV18 and TRBJ2-7, with 8 bases lining up with TRBD1. The TCR originated in a man aged 45-65 years with COVID-19, enrolled during active disease. The CDR3 reads CASSPRDRSYEQYF. The CDR3 nucleotides read TGTGCCAGCTCACCACGGGACAGGTCCTACGAGCAGTACTTC.